The 30 T cell receptor beta chains presented below share a single source sample, sequenced in a study of T cell responses to AZD1222 COVID-19 vaccine. Data came from immunoSEQ multiplex PCR; TCRdb stores just in-frame clones and leaves some out. The sample has approximately 77,000 clones, approximately 83% seen once. The specimen was peripheral blood, collected 28 days after the second AZD1222 dose. The receptors were sampled from an adult who received the AZD1222 COVID-19 vaccine.

The gene calls are TRBV6-6 and TRBJ2-1; the D gene is possibly TRBD1 (6 bases). The CDR3 loop spans 14 amino acids. The germline CDR1 and CDR2 sequences are MNHNY and SVGAGI (reference sequence). V dropped 4 bases and J dropped 7 bases, with 14 bases sitting between them. The CDR3 region is CASSLAGTLNEQFF. The CDR3 DNA reads TGTGCCAGCAGTTTAGCCGGGACATTGAATGAGCAGTTCTTC.

A few counts support this clone. The chain links TRBV6-5 to TRBJ1-1; tentatively, D is TRBD1 (6 bases). V shed 6 bases and J shed 6 bases, with 17 bases lying between them. This CDR3 region has 14 residues. Germline assignment: CDR1 MNHEY and CDR2 SVGAGI. This chain's CDR3 is CASSVNRVSAEAFF. The CDR3 DNA reads TGTGCCAGCAGCGTCAACAGGGTTAGCGCTGAAGCTTTCTTT.

CDR3 in DNA: TGCAGTGCTAGTGTGACCGAGCAGTACTTC. Translated: CSASVTEQYF. The J gene is TRBJ2-7, the V gene TRBV20-1, with D uncertain. CDR1 and CDR2 (germline): DFQATT, SNEGSKA (reference sequence). Trimming cost V 3 bases and J 6 bases, with 6 bases left between them. The CDR3 consists of 10 residues.

J is TRBJ2-7 and V is TRBV5-4; 12 nucleotides match TRBD2. Germline assignment: CDR1 SGHNT and CDR2 YYREEE (reference sequence). CDR3 length: 14 residues. J lost 2 bases, V lost 6 bases, and 3 bases had no gene match. The CDR3 DNA reads TGTGCCAGCACTAGCGGGGGGGCCACCTACGAGCAGTACTTC. It yields the protein CASTSGGATYEQYF.

V usage is TRBV6-1 and J usage is TRBJ1-4, with TRBD1 matching over 8 bases. V gave up 2 bases and J gave up 0 bases; unmatched junction bases: 5. Per the germline V gene, CDR1 is MNHNS and CDR2 is SASEGT. The CDR3 spans 17 residues. The CDR3 is CASSEWGRGPTNEKLFF. DNA of the CDR3: TGTGCCAGCAGTGAATGGGGCAGGGGGCCAACTAATGAAAAACTGTTTTTT.

V is TRBV3-1 (or the pseudogene TRBV3-2) and J is TRBJ1-2; 9 bases match TRBD1. The CDR3 runs to 14 residues. Germline V lookup: CDR1 LGHDT, CDR2 YNNKEL (reference sequence). V lost 6 bases to trimming and J lost 3 bases; unmatched junction nucleotides: 5. The CDR3 loop reads CASRGQGVDYGYTF. The CDR3 DNA reads as TGTGCCAGCAGGGGACAGGGAGTAGACTATGGCTACACCTTC.

This clone was seen a handful of times. The CDR3 region is CSVGGENQPQHF. The CDR3 region has the DNA TGCAGCGTTGGGGGGGAGAATCAGCCCCAGCATTTT. This chain joins TRBV29-1 and TRBJ1-5; possible D gene TRBD1, 5 bases. V was pared by 4 bases and J by 4 bases, with 8 bases between. Germline V gene lookup returns CDR1 SQVTM and CDR2 ANQGSEA. The CDR3 is 12 amino acids.

The sample holds one count of this clone. The chain combines TRBV6-5 with TRBJ2-1; D may be TRBD1 or TRBD2 (6 bases each). V lost 7 bases and J 8 bases, leaving 15 bases between the germline ends. The CDR3 runs to 13 residues. Germline CDR1 MNHEY, CDR2 SVGAGI. The CDR3 sequence is CASTYTGGDEQFF. The CDR3 DNA reads as TGTGCCAGCACGTACACCGGGGGCGATGAGCAGTTCTTC.

This clone has only a few counts. The V and J genes are TRBV7-3 and TRBJ1-1; no reliable D call. Trimming left V 2 bases short and J 1 base short, with 5 bases between. Germline V gene lookup returns CDR1 SGHTA and CDR2 FQGTGA. There are 13 residues in the CDR3. The CDR3: CASSLSQNTEAFF. In nucleotides, the CDR3 is TGTGCCAGCAGCTTATCGCAGAACACTGAAGCTTTCTTT. The variable domain in full, completed from reference TRBV7-3 and TRBJ1-1, reads GAGVSQTPSNKVTEKGKYVELRCDPISGHTALYWYRQSLGQGPEFLIYFQGTGAADDSGLPNDRFFAVRPEGSVSTLKIQRTERGDSAVYLCASSLSQNTEAFFGQGTRLTVV.

J is TRBJ2-1 and V is TRBV9, with TRBD2 as a possible D gene (6 bases). The CDR3 extends over 13 amino acids. V lost 4 bases and J 4 bases, leaving 9 bases between the germline ends. Germline CDR1 is SGDLS and CDR2 is YYNGEE. This CDR3 reads CASSKGLYNEQFF. CDR3 DNA: TGTGCCAGCAGCAAGGGACTGTACAATGAGCAGTTCTTC.

The rearrangement links TRBV7-9 to TRBJ2-1, with TRBD2 matching 8 bases. The CDR3 loop spans 15 amino acids. V shed 5 bases and J 7 bases; nucleotides not matched to a gene: 10. In germline, CDR1 is SEHNR, CDR2 FQNEAQ (reference sequence). The DNA of the CDR3 is TGTGCCAGCAGCCCAAACCAACTAGCGGATAATGAGCAGTTCTTC. Its protein is CASSPNQLADNEQFF. Drawing the rest from reference TRBV7-9 and TRBJ2-1, the complete variable domain is DTGVSQNPRHKITKRGQNVTFRCDPISEHNRLYWYRQTLGQGPEFLTYFQNEAQLEKSRLLSDRFSAERPKGSFSTLEIQRTEQGDSAMYLCASSPNQLADNEQFFGPGTRLTVL.

The V gene is TRBV6-1, the J gene TRBJ1-4; TRBD1 aligns across 7 bases. This CDR3 has 15 residues. CDR1 is MNHNS and CDR2 is SASEGT in the germline V gene. The ends lost 1 base at V and 3 bases at J; junction bases unmatched: 2. The DNA for the CDR3 is TGTGCCAGCAGTGAAGGGGGACAGCCTAATGAAAAACTGTTTTTT. The encoded protein is CASSEGGQPNEKLFF.

The V gene is TRBV12-3 or TRBV12-4, the J gene TRBJ1-2; TRBD1 agrees at 12 bases. This CDR3 region has 13 residues. The trim removed 6 bases at V and 8 bases at J, leaving 4 bases unmatched. CDR3 protein: CASSWGQGAGYTF. CDR3 coding DNA: TGTGCCAGCAGCTGGGGACAGGGGGCAGGCTACACCTTC.

Here the CDR3 reads CASGQSNQPQHF. In DNA, the CDR3 is TGTGCCAGTGGACAAAGCAATCAGCCCCAGCATTTT. The chain couples TRBV28 to TRBJ1-5; possibly TRBD1 for D (5 bases). There are 12 residues in the CDR3. Trimming shortened V by 9 bases and J by 1 base, and 7 bases separated the two germline ends. Germline CDR1 reads MDHEN; CDR2 reads SYDVKM.

The CDR3 is CASSMGGELFF. CDR3 nucleotide sequence: TGTGCCAGCTCTATGGGCGGGGAGCTGTTTTTT. The chain is built from TRBV7-2 and TRBJ2-2, with unresolved D. The CDR3 runs to 11 residues. Deletions cut 8 bases from V and 7 bases from J, with 8 bases between. Germline CDR1 is SGHTA and CDR2 is FQGNSA.

This clone was found a few times. The chain is built from TRBV28 and TRBJ1-2, with 7 bases that match TRBD1. The V segment lost 2 bases and the J segment 8 bases; nucleotides outside the gene matches: 8. Germline CDR1 is MDHEN and CDR2 is SYDVKM. CDR3 length equals 14 residues. The CDR3 region is CASSLGRGFRGYTF. DNA of the CDR3: TGTGCCAGCAGTTTAGGCAGGGGGTTCCGCGGCTACACCTTC.

Here the CDR3 DNA reads TGTGCCAGCAGCTTAGTTAAGAGGACTGAAGCTTTCTTT. As protein: CASSLVKRTEAFF. This chain connects TRBV7-2 to TRBJ1-1; D gene ambiguous. The CDR3 sequence is 13 residues long. The V gene lost 1 base and the J gene lost 5 bases, with 8 bases spanning the gap. CDR1 is SGHTA, CDR2 FQGNSA, per germline.

The V and J genes are TRBV4-3 and TRBJ2-5; 9 bases map to TRBD1. This CDR3 spans 15 amino acids. With 1 base clipped from V and 0 bases from J, the junction kept 0 bases outside the gene matches. Germline loops: CDR1 LGHNA, CDR2 YSLEER. This CDR3 reads CASSQGDRDQETQYF. DNA for the CDR3: TGCGCCAGCAGCCAAGGGGACAGGGACCAAGAGACCCAGTACTTC.

The chain combines TRBV19 with TRBJ1-3, with D uncertain. V was shortened by 5 bases and J by 8 bases, with 10 bases between the two germline ends. Germline V CDR1 and CDR2: LNHDA, SQIVND (reference sequence). The CDR3 is 12 residues long. The CDR3 loop is CASSSTWDTIYF. The CDR3 DNA follows: TGTGCCAGTAGTTCGACTTGGGACACCATATATTTT.

The chain couples TRBV28 to TRBJ1-1; 8 nucleotides agree with TRBD1. The CDR3 runs 15 residues. Per the germline V gene, CDR1 is MDHEN and CDR2 is SYDVKM. The J segment lost 6 bases and the V segment lost 5 bases, leaving 11 bases of the junction unmatched. CDR3 in amino acids: CASSLQGAGKPEAFF. DNA for the CDR3: TGTGCCAGCAGTCTCCAGGGGGCTGGGAAGCCTGAAGCTTTCTTT.

The J gene is TRBJ2-3, the V gene TRBV24-1; no firm D call. The CDR3 runs to 14 residues. The V gene lost 3 bases and the J gene lost 3 bases, with 9 bases spanning the gap. Germline CDR1 KGHDR, CDR2 SFDVKD. The CDR3 DNA reads as TGTGCCACCAGTGATAGGATTGTTACAGATACGCAGTATTTT. As protein: CATSDRIVTDTQYF.

The V and J genes are TRBV20-1 and TRBJ2-1; 7 bases align to TRBD2. V lost 3 bases and J lost 0; bases outside the gene matches: 8. The CDR3 runs to 16 residues. Germline V gene sequence: CDR1 DFQATT, CDR2 SNEGSKA (reference sequence). CDR3 sequence (DNA): TGCAGTGCTAGTTTGGAGCGGGGTTCCTCCTACAATGAGCAGTTCTTC. It yields the protein CSASLERGSSYNEQFF.

V is TRBV27 and J is TRBJ2-7, with a tentative D call TRBD2 (5 bases). Trimming removed 4 bases from V and 6 bases from J, with 13 bases in between. There are 13 residues in the CDR3. The germline gives CDR1 MNHEY, CDR2 SMNVEV (reference sequence). CDR3 residues: CASSWGASREQYF. CDR3 DNA: TGTGCCAGCAGTTGGGGAGCGAGTCGCGAGCAGTACTTC.

The chain combines TRBV10-3 with TRBJ2-3; 13 nucleotides line up with TRBD2. CDR1 and CDR2 from the germline V gene are ENHRY and SYGVKD. The V gene end was trimmed by 6 bases and the J gene end by 1 base; junction bases not matched to a gene: 1. The CDR3 contains 15 residues. CDR3 bases: TGTGCCATCAGAGGGACTAGCGGGGGCACAGATACGCAGTATTTT. Protein sequence: CAIRGTSGGTDTQYF.

This clone was picked up one time. The chain is built from TRBV19 and TRBJ1-6; 7 bases match TRBD1. V dropped 7 bases and J dropped 4; count of bases not matched to a gene: 4. CDR1 and CDR2 (germline): LNHDA, SQIVND (reference sequence). The CDR3 is 14 amino acids. CDR3 protein: CASTPTGYNSPLHF. CDR3 nucleotides: TGTGCCAGTACCCCGACAGGGTATAATTCACCCCTCCACTTT.

This clone was found once. The V gene is TRBV11-1, the J gene TRBJ2-1, with 14 bases matching TRBD2. V was pared by 5 bases and J by 2 bases, with 2 bases of the junction left unmatched. Germline V gene sequence: CDR1 SGHAT, CDR2 FQDESV (reference sequence). CDR3 length: 16 amino acids. Here the CDR3 reads CASSQTSGGAYNEQFF. In DNA form, the CDR3 reads TGTGCCAGCAGCCAGACTAGCGGGGGGGCCTACAATGAGCAGTTCTTC.

This clone has only one observation. The chain recombines TRBV28 with TRBJ1-4, with a weak D call TRBD1 (5 bases). V dropped 2 bases and J dropped 8 bases, with 15 bases sitting between them. The CDR3 consists of 15 residues. Germline CDR1 and CDR2: MDHEN and SYDVKM. The CDR3 nucleotides are TGTGCCAGCAGTTTACTCGGGGCAGAAGGGGAAAAACTGTTTTTT. Its translation: CASSLLGAEGEKLFF.

The chain employs TRBV10-3 and TRBJ1-1; possible D gene TRBD1, 6 bases. The CDR3 extends over 13 amino acids. The germline gives CDR1 ENHRY, CDR2 SYGVKD. The V and J ends lost 4 bases and 3 bases respectively, with 9 bases between them. In DNA form, the CDR3 reads TGTGCCATCAGTGCACAGGGAGACACTGAAGCTTTCTTT. It encodes CAISAQGDTEAFF.

This CDR3 reads CASSLHRGGELFF. The CDR3 region has the DNA TGTGCCAGCTCGCTTCACCGAGGGGGGGAGCTGTTTTTT. The chain recombines TRBV27 with TRBJ2-2; tentatively, D is TRBD2 (5 bases). The V end lost 8 bases, the J end lost 8 bases, and 15 bases lay between the germline ends. The CDR3 runs 13 residues. Germline CDR1 is MNHEY and CDR2 is SMNVEV (reference sequence).

The chain joins TRBV5-4 to TRBJ1-4; 8 bases map to TRBD1. Germline CDR1 and CDR2: SGHNT and YYREEE (reference sequence). V gave up 4 bases and J gave up 7 bases; unmatched junction bases: 12. The CDR3 runs to 16 residues. CDR3 bases: TGTGCCAGCAGCCGATCGACAGGGGCCGCTTCTGAAAAACTGTTTTTT. It specifies CASSRSTGAASEKLFF.